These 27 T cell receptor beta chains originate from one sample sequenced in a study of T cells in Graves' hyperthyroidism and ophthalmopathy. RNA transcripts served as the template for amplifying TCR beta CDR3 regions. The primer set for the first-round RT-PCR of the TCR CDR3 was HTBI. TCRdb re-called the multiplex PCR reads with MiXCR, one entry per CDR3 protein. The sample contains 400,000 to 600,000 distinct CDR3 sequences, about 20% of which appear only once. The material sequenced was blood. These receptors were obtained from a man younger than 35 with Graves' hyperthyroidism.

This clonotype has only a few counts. CDR3 amino acids: CASSLHYNRVETQYF. DNA of the CDR3: TGTGCCAGCAGTCTTCATTACAACAGGGTTGAGACCCAGTACTTC. The chain couples TRBV12-3 or TRBV12-4 to TRBJ2-5; D might be TRBD1 (6 bases). The CDR3 contains 15 residues. The V gene lost 5 bases and the J gene lost 5 bases, with 18 bases spanning the gap.

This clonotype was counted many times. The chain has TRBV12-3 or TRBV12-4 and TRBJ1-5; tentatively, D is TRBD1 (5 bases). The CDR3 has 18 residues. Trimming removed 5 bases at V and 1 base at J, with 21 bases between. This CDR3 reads CASSRSGRTGVSNQPQHF. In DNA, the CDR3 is TGTGCCAGCAGTCGATCCGGACGGACGGGGGTGAGCAATCAGCCCCAGCATTTT.

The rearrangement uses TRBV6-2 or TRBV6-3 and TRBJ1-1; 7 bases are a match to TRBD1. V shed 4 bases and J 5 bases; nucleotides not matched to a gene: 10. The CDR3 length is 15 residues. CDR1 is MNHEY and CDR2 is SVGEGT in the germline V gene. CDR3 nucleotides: TGTGCCAGCAGTTTTCCGATGGGGACAGCTACTGAAGCTTTCTTT. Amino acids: CASSFPMGTATEAFF.

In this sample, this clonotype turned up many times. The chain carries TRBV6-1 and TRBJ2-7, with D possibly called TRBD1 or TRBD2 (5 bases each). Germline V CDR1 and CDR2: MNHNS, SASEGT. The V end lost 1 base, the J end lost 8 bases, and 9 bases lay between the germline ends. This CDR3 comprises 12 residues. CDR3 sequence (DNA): TGTGCCAGCAGTGAAGGTTGGGGACAGCAGTACTTC. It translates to CASSEGWGQQYF.

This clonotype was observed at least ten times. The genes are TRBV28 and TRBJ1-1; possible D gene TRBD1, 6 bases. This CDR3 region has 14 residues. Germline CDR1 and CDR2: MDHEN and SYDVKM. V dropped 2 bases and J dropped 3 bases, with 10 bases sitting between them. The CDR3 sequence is CASSLQGRDTEAFF. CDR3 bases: TGTGCCAGCAGTTTACAGGGGCGGGACACTGAAGCTTTCTTT.

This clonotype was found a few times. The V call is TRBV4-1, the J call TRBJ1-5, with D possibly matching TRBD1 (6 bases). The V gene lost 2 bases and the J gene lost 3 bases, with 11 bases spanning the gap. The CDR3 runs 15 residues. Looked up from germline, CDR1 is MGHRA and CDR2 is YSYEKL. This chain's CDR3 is CASSQSDRYNQPQHF. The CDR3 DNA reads TGCGCCAGCAGCCAATCGGACAGATACAATCAGCCCCAGCATTTT.

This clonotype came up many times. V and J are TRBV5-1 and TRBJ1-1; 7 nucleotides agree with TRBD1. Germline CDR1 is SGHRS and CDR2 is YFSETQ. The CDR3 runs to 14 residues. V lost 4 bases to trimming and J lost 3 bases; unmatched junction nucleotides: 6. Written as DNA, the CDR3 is TGCGCCAGCAGCGAACAGGGGTACGACACTGAAGCTTTCTTT. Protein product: CASSEQGYDTEAFF. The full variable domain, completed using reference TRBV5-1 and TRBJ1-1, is KAGVTQTPRYLIKTRGQQVTLSCSPISGHRSVSWYQQTPGQGLQFLFEYFSETQRNKGNFPGRFSGRQFSNSRSEMNVSTLELGDSALYLCASSEQGYDTEAFFGQGTRLTVV.

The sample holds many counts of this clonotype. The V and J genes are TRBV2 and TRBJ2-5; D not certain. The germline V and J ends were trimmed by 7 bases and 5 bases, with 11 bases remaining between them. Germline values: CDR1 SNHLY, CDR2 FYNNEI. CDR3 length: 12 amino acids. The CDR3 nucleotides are TGTGCCAGCATATGGCCGGTGGAGACCCAGTACTTC. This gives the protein CASIWPVETQYF.

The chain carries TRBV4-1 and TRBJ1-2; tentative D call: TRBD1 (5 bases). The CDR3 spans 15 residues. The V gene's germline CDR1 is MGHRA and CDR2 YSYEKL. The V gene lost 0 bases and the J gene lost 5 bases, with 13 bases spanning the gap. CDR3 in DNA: TGCGCCAGCAGCCAAGAATTGGCACAGGCTTATGGCTACACCTTC. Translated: CASSQELAQAYGYTF.

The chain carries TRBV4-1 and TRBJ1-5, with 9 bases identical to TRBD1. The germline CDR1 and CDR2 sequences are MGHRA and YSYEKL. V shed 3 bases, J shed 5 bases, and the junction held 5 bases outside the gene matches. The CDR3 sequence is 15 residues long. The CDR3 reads CASSQTGTGYQPQHF. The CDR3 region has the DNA TGCGCCAGCAGCCAGACCGGGACAGGGTATCAGCCCCAGCATTTT.

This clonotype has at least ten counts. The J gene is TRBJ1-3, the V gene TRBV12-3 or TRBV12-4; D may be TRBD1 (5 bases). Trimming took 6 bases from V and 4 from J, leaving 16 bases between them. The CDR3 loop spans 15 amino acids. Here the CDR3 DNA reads TGTGCCAGCAGCCAGGGCCCGGCAAGCGGAAACACCATATATTTT. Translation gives CASSQGPASGNTIYF.

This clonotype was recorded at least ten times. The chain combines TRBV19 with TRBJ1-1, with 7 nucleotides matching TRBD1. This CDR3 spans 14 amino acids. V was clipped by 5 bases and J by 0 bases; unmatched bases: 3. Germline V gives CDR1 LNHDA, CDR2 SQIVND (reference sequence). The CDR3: CASSQTGVNTEAFF. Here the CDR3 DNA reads TGTGCCAGTAGTCAAACAGGGGTGAACACTGAAGCTTTCTTT.

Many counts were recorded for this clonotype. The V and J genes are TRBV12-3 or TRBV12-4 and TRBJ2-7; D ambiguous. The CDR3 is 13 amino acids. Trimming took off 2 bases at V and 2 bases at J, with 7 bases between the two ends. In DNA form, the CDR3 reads TGTGCCAGCAGTTTATTTGGGACCTACGAGCAGTACTTC. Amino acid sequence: CASSLFGTYEQYF.

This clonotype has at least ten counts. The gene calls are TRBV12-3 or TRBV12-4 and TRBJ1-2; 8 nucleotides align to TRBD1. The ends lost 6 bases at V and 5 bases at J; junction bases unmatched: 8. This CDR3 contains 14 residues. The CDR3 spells CASRGLDREYGYTF. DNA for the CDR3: TGTGCCAGCAGGGGATTGGACAGGGAGTATGGCTACACCTTC.

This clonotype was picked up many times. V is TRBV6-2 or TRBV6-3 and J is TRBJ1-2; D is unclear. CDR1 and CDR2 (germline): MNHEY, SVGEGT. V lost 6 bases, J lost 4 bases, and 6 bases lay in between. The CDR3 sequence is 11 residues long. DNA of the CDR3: TGTGCCAGCAGGTCGCGCTATGGCTACACCTTC. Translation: CASRSRYGYTF.

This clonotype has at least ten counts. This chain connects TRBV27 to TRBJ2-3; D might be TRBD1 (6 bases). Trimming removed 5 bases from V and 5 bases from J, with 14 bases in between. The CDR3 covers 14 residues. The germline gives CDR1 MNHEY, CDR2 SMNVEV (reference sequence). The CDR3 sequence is CASSPGTTGDTQYF. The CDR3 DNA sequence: TGTGCCAGCAGTCCAGGGACAACCGGAGATACGCAGTATTTT.

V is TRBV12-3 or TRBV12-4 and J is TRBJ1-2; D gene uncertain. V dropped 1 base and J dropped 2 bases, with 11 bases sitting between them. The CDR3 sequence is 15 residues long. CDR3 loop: CASSLGAHLNYGYTF. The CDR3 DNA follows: TGTGCCAGCAGTTTAGGGGCACACTTAAACTATGGCTACACCTTC.

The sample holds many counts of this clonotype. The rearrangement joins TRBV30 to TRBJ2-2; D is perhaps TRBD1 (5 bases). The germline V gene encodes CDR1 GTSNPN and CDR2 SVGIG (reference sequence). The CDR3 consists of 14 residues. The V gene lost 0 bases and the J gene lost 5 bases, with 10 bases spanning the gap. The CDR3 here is CAWSVAGKTGELFF. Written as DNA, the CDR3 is TGTGCCTGGAGTGTGGCAGGGAAAACCGGGGAGCTGTTTTTT.

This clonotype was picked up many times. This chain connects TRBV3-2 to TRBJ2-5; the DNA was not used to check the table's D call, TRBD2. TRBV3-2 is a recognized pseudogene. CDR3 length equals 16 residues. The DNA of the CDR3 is TGTGCCAGCAGCCAGCCCGGACTAGCGGGGTCCGGGACCCAGTACTTC. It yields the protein CASSQPGLAGSGTQYF.

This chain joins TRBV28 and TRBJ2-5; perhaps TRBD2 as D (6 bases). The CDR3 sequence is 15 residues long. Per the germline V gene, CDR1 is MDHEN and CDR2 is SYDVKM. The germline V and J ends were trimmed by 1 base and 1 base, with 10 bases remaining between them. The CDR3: CASSLLDGGQETQYF. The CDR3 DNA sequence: TGTGCCAGCAGTTTATTGGACGGGGGCCAAGAGACCCAGTACTTC.

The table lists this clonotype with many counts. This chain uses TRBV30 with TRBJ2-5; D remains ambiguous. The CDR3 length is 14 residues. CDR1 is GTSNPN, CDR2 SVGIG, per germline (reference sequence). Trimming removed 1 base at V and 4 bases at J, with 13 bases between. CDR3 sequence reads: CAWSAVLPRETQYF. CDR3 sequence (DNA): TGTGCCTGGAGTGCGGTACTCCCTAGAGAGACCCAGTACTTC.

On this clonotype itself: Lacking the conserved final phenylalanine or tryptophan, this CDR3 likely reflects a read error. CDR3 region: CSGGEDTGELFV. The CDR3 DNA reads TGCAGCGGGGGGGAGGACACCGGGGAGCTGTTTGTT. The chain joins TRBV29-1 to TRBJ2-2, with D possibly matching TRBD2 (6 bases). Trimming removed 7 bases from V and 3 bases from J, with 9 bases in between. CDR3 length: 12 amino acids. Looked up from germline, CDR1 is SQVTM and CDR2 is ANQGSEA.

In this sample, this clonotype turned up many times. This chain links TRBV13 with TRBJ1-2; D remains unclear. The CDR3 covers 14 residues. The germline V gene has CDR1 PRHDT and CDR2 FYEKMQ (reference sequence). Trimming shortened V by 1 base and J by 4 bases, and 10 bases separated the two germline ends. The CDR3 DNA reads TGTGCCAGCAGCTTAGTACCTGATCCCTATGGCTACACCTTC. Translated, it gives CASSLVPDPYGYTF.

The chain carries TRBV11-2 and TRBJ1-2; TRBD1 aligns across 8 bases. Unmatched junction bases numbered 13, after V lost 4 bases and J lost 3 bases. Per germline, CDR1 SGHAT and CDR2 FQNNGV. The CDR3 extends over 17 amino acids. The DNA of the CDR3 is TGTGCCAGCAGCTCCGGGACAGGCTTGCCACTGGACTATGGCTACACCTTC. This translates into CASSSGTGLPLDYGYTF. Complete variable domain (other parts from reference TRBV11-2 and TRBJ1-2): EAGVAQSPRYKIIEKRQSVAFWCNPISGHATLYWYQQILGQGPKLLIQFQNNGVVDDSQLPKDRFSAERLKGVDSTLKIQPAKLEDSAVYLCASSSGTGLPLDYGYTFGSGTRLTVV.

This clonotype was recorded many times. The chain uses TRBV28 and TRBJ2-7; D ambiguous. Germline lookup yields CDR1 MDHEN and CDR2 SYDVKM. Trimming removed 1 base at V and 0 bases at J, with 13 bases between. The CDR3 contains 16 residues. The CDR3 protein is CASSLFFTPYSYEQYF. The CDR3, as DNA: TGTGCCAGCAGTTTATTTTTTACACCTTACTCCTACGAGCAGTACTTC.

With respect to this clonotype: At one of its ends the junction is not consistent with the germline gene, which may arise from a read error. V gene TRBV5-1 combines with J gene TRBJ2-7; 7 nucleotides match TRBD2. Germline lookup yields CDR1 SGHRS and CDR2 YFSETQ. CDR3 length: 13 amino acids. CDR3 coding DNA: TGCGCCTGCAGCTTGGGGGGGGGATACGAGCAGTACTTC. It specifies CACSLGGGYEQYF.

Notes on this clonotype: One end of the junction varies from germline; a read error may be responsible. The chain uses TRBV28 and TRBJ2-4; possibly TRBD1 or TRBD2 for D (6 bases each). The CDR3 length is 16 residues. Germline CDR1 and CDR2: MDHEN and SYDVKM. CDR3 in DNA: TGTGCCAGCAGCCTGACAAGGGGGGTAGCCAAAAACATTAAGTACTTC. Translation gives CASSLTRGVAKNIKYF.